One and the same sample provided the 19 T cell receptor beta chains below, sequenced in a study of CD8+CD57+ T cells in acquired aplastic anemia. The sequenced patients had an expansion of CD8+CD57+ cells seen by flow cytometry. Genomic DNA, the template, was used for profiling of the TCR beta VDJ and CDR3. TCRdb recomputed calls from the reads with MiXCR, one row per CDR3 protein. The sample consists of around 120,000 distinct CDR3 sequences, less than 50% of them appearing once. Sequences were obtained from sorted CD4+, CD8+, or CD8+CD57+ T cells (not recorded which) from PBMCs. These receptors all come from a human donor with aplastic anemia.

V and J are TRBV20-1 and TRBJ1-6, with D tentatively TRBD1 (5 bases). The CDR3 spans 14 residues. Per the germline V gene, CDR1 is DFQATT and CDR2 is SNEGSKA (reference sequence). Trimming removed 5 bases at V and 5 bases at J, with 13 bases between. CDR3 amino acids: CSAGRTNDNSPLHF. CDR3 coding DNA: TGCAGTGCTGGGCGGACAAACGATAATTCACCCCTCCACTTT.

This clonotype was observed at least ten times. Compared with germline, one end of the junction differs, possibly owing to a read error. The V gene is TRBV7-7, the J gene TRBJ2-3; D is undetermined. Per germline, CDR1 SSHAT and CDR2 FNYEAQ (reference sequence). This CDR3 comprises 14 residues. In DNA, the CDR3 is TGTGCTAGCAGCTCCCGACTTAACACAGATACGCAGTATTTT. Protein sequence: CASSSRLNTDTQYF.

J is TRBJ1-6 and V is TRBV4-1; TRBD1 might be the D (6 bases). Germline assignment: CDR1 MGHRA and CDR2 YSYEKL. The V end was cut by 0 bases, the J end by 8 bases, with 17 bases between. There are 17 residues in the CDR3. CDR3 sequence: CASSQEGGGLQDSPLHF. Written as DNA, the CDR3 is TGCGCCAGCAGCCAAGAAGGCGGGGGGCTCCAAGATTCACCCCTCCACTTT.

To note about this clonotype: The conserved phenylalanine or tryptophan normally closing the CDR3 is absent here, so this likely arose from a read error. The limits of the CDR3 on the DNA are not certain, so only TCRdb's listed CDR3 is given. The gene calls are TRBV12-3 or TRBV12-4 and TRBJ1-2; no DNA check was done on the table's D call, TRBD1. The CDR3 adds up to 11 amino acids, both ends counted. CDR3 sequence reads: CASSLNRGPPA.

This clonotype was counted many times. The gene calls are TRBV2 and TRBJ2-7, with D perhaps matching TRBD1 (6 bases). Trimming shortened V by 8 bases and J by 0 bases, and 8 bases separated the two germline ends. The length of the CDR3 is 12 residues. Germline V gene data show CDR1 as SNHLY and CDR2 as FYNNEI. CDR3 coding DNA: TGTGCCAGCGGGACACCCTCCTACGAGCAGTACGTC. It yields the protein CASGTPSYEQYV.

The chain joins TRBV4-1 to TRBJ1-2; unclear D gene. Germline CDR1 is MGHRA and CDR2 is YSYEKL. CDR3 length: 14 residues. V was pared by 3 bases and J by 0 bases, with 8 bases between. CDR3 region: CASSHGPTNYGYTF. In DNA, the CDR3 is TGCGCCAGCAGCCACGGACCCACTAACTATGGCTACACCTTC.

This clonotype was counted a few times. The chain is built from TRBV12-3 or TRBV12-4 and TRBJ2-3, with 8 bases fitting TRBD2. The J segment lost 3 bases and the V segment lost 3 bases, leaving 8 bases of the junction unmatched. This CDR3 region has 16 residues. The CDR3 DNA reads TGTGCCAGCAGTTTGAAAGCGGGGGCGCGGACAGATACGCAGTATTTT. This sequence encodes CASSLKAGARTDTQYF.

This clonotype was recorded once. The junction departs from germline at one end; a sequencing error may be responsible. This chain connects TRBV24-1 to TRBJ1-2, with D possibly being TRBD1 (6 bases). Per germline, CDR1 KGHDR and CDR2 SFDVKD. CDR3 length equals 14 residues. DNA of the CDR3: TGTGCCACCAGTGATAAGGCAGGGGATTCTGGCTGCACCTTC. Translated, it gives CATSDKAGDSGCTF.

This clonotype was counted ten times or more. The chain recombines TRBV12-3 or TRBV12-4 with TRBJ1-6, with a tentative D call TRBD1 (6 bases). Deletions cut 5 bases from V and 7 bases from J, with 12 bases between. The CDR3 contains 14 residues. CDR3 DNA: TGTGCCAGCAGTCCAACAGGGTCGAATTCACCCCTCCACTTT. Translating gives CASSPTGSNSPLHF.

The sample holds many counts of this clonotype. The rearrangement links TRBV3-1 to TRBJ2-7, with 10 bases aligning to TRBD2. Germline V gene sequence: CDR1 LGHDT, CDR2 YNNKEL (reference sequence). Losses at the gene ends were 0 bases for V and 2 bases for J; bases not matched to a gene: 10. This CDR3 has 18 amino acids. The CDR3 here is CASSQDVRSSGGAYEQYF. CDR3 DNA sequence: TGTGCCAGCAGCCAAGATGTACGGTCGAGCGGGGGGGCCTACGAGCAGTACTTC.

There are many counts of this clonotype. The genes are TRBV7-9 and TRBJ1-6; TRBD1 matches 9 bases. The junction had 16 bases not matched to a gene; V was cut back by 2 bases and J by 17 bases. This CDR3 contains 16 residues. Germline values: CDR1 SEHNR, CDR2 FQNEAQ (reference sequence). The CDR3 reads CASSLFTGGGGAKIHF. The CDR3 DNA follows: TGTGCCAGCAGCTTATTCACAGGGGGCGGAGGCGCGAAGATCCACTTT.

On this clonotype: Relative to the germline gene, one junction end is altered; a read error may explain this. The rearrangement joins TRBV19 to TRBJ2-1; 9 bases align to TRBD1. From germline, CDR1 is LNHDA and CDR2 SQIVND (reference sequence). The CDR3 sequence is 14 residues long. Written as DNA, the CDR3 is TGTGCCAGTAGTATCGTACAGGGGGCGTATGGGCAGCTCTTC. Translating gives CASSIVQGAYGQLF.

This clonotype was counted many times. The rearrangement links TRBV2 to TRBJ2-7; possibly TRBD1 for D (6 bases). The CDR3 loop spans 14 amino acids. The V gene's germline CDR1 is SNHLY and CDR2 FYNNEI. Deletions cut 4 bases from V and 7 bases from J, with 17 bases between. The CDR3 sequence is CASSGGQPLAEQYV. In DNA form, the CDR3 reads TGTGCCAGCAGTGGCGGACAGCCTCTGGCGGAGCAGTACGTC.

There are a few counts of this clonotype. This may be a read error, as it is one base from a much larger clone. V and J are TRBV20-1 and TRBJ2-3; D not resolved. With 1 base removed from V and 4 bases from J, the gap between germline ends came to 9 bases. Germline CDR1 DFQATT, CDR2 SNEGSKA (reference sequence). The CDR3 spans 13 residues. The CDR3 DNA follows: TGCAGTGCTAGAGCTAGACCCGCAGATACGCAGTATTTT. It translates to CSARARPADTQYF.

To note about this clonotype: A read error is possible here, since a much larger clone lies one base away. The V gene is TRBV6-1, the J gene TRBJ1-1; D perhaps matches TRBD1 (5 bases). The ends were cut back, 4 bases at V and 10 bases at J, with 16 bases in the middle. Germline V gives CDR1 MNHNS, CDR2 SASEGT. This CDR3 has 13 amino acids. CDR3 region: CASSVRDQGGAFF. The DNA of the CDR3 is TGTGCCAGCAGTGTAAGGGATCAGGGTGGAGCTTTCTTT.

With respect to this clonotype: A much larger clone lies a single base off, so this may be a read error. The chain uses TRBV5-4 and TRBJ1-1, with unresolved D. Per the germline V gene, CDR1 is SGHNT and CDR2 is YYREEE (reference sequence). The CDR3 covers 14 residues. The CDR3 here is CACSSIELGTEAFF. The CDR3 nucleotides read TGTGCCTGCAGCTCCATTGAACTGGGCACTGAAGCTTTCTTT.

This CDR3 is CASSLGLSYEQYF. The CDR3 DNA reads TGTGCCAGCAGCTTAGGGCTATCCTACGAGCAGTACTTC. V gene TRBV7-9 combines with J gene TRBJ2-7; D is ambiguous. The V gene's germline CDR1 is SEHNR and CDR2 FQNEAQ (reference sequence). The CDR3 loop spans 13 amino acids. V was cut by 1 base and J by 1 base, with 5 bases left in between.

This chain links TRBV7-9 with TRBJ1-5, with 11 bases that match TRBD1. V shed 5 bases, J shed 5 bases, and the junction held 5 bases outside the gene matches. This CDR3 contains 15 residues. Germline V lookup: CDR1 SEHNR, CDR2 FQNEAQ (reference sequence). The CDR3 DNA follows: TGTGCCAGCAGCGCGGGACAGGGGGAGGATCAGCCCCAGCATTTT. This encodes CASSAGQGEDQPQHF.

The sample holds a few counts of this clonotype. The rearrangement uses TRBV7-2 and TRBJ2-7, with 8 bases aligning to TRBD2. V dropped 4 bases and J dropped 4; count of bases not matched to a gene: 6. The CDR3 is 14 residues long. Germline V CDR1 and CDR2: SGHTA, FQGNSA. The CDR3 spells CASSSGGGAYEQYF. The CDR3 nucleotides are TGTGCCAGCAGCTCGGGGGGGGGGGCGTACGAGCAGTACTTC.